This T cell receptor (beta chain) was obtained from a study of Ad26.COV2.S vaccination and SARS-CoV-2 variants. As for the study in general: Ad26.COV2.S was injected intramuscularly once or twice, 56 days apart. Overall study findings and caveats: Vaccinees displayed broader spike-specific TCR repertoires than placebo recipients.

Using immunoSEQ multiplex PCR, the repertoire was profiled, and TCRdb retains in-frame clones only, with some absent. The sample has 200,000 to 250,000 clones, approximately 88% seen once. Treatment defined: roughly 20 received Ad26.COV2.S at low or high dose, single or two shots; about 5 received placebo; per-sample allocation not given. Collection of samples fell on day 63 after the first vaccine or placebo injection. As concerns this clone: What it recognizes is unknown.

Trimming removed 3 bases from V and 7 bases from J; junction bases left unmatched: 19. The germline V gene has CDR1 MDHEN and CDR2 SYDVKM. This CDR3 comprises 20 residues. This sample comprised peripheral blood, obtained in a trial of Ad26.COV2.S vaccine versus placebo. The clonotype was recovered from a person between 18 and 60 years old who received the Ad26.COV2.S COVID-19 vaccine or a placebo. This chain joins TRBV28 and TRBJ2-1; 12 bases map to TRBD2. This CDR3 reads CASSFWGQGKTSGSLNEQFF. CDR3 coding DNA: TGTGCCAGCAGTTTTTGGGGTCAGGGAAAGACTAGCGGGAGTCTGAATGAGCAGTTCTTC. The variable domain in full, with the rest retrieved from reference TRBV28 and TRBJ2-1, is DVKVTQSSRYLVKRTGEKVFLECVQDMDHENMFWYRQDPGLGLRLIYFSYDVKMKEKGDIPEGYSVSREKKERFSLILESASTNQTSMYLCASSFWGQGKTSGSLNEQFFGPGTRLTVL.